This T cell receptor (beta chain) was identified during a study of OX40 agonist ivuxolimab in advanced cancers. Overall study results and limits: Expanded clones were, on average, more numerous among CD8+ T cells than CD4+. CD4+ and CD8+ blood T cells expanded clonally by week 6 at 0.1 to 3.0 mg/kg.

With autoimmune disease history or systemic immunosuppression, patients were excluded. A word on this clone: Its specificity is unknown.

V gave up 5 bases and J gave up 8 bases, with 24 bases separating them. Germline V lookup: CDR1 MDHEN, CDR2 SYDVKM. The CDR3 contains 17 residues. Using immunoSEQ multiplex PCR, the repertoire was profiled, and TCRdb retains in-frame clones only, with some absent. The table includes around 60,000 clones, 70% to 85% detected once. Sequencing was performed on CD4+ or CD8+ T cells sorted from blood, taken in a trial of the OX40 agonist ivuxolimab. This TCR derives from an adult with an advanced solid tumor such as melanoma, head and neck, liver or kidney cancer. The chain joins TRBV28 to TRBJ1-4; D is possibly TRBD1 (6 bases). CDR3 region: CASSTRSPTGDLEKLFF. The CDR3 DNA sequence: TGTGCCAGCAGTACCCGTTCTCCGACAGGCGACCTAGAAAAACTGTTTTTT.